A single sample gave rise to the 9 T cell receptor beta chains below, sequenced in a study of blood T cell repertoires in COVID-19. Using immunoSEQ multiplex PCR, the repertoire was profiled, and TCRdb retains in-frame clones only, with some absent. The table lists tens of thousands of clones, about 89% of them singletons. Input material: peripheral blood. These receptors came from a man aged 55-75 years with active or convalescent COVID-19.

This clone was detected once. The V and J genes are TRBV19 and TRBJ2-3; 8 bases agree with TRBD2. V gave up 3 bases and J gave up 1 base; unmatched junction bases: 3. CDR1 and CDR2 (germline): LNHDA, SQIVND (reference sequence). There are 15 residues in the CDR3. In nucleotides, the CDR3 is TGTGCCAGTAGTATCTGGCGGGGGGGCACAGATACGCAGTATTTT. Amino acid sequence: CASSIWRGGTDTQYF.

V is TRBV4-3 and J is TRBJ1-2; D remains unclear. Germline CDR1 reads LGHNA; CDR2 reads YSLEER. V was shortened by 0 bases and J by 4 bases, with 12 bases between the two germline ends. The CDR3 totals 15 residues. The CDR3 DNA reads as TGCGCCAGCAGCCAAGATTCGGAACAGCTCTATGGCTACACCTTC. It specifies CASSQDSEQLYGYTF.

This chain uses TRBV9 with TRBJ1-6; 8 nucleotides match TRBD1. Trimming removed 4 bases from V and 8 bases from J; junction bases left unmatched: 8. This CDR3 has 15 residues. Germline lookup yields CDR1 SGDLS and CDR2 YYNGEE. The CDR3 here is CASSTRTGSHSPLHF. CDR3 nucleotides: TGTGCCAGCAGCACTAGGACAGGGAGCCATTCACCCCTCCACTTT. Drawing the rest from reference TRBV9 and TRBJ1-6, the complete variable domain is DSGVTQTPKHLITATGQRVTLRCSPRSGDLSVYWYQQSLDQGLQFLIQYYNGEERAKGNILERFSAQQFPDLHSELNLSSLELGDSALYFCASSTRTGSHSPLHFGNGTRLTVT.

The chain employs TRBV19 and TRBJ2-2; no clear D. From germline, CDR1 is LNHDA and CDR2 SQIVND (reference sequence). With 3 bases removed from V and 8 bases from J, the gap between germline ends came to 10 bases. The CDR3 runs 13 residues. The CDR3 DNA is TGTGCCAGTAGTATGATAGTCGAGGGGGAGCTGTTTTTT. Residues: CASSMIVEGELFF.

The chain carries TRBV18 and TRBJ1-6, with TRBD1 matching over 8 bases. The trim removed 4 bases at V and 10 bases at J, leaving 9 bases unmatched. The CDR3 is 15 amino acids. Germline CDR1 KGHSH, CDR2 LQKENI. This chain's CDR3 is CASSLDRGLGSPLHF. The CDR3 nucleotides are TGTGCCAGCTCACTAGACAGGGGATTGGGCTCACCCCTCCACTTT.

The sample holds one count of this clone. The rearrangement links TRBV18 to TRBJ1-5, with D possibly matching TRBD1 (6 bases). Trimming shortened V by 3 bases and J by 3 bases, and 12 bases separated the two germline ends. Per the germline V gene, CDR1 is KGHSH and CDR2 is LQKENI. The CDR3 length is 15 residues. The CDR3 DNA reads TGTGCCAGCTCACCCACAGGGTATCTCAATCAGCCCCAGCATTTT. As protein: CASSPTGYLNQPQHF.

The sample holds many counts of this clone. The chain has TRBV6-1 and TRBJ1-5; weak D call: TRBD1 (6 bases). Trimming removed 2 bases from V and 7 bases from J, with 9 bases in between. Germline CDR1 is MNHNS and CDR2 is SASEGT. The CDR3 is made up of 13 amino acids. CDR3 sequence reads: CASSEQGHQPQHF. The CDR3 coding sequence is TGTGCCAGCAGTGAACAGGGACACCAGCCCCAGCATTTT.

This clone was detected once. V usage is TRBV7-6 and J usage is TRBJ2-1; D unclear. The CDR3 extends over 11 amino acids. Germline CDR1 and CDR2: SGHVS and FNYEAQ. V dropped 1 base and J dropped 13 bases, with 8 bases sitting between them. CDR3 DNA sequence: TGTGCCAGCAGCTTAGACCGGTCACAGTTCTTC. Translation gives CASSLDRSQFF.

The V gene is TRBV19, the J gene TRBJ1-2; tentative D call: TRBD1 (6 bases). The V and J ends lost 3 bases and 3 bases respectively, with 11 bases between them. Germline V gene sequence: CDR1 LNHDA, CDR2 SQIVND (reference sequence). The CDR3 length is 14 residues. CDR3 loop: CASSIAAGDYGYTF. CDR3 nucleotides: TGTGCCAGTAGTATTGCAGCAGGGGACTATGGCTACACCTTC.